The sequence of this T cell receptor (beta chain) was determined in a study of early T cells in non-severe SARS-CoV-2 infection. Study outcomes and limitations: Matching with VDJdb favored anti-spike CD8 responses (missing private and CD4 specificities).

The V gene's germline CDR1 is SEHNR and CDR2 FQNEAQ (reference sequence). This CDR3 is 14 amino acids long. J was trimmed by 3 bases and V by 5 bases; bases with no gene match: 4. Each CDR3 protein gets one entry after TCRdb re-called the 5' RACE reads with MiXCR. The profile shows over 95,000 distinct CDR3 sequences, around a sixth of them singletons. On this clonotype itself: Its antigen remains unknown.

The source material was whole blood. This chain joins TRBV7-9 and TRBJ1-5, with 7 bases that match TRBD1. The TCR originated in an adult who was a healthcare worker with PCR-confirmed SARS-CoV-2 infection or an uninfected control (not recorded which). The CDR3 DNA reads TGTGCCAGCAGCCACACAGGGGACAATCAGCCCCAGCATTTT. Amino acids: CASSHTGDNQPQHF.